The entry below describes one T cell receptor (beta chain). The antigen remains undetermined. Through a sample-barcoded 5' primer and a J-beta primer mix, a second PCR was run for roughly 6 to 12 cycles. Sequencing yielded, for each sample, at least 2.5 million paired-end reads carrying CDR3. TCRdb re-derived calls from the 5' RACE reads in MiXCR, one entry per CDR3 protein. Of about 780,000 distinct CDR3 sequences listed, approximately 67% are singletons. The data belong to a study of blood T cells in healthy people across ages. Study-level points and caveats: In long-lived donors, naive CD4+ cell counts and diversity exceeded those of aged donors. Measured against age, TCR beta diversity per million T cells decreased in a roughly linear manner.

The V and J ends lost 3 bases and 8 bases respectively, with 4 bases between them. CDR1 is MNHNS, CDR2 SASEGT, per germline. The CDR3 runs 11 residues. Sequenced sample: blood. This receptor was identified in a man aged 25 to 45 in good health. The chain employs TRBV6-1 and TRBJ1-4; no definite D call. CDR3 bases: TGTGCCAGCAGTGATCAAGAAAAACTGTTTTTT. Residues: CASSDQEKLFF.